This entry lists 29 T cell receptor beta chains sequenced from one sample in a study of shared clonotypes between healthy human individuals. TCRdb keeps only in-frame clones here, not all; method: immunoSEQ multiplex PCR. The sample lists some 1 million clones; about 74% were seen once. The sample was memory CD4+ T cells sorted from blood. Specified subset: CD45RA-negative fraction. These receptors all stem from a man younger than 30 in good health.

V usage is TRBV4-2 and J usage is TRBJ2-7; 8 nucleotides line up with TRBD2. CDR3 length: 15 amino acids. Germline V CDR1 and CDR2: LGHNA, YNFKEQ. The junction had 6 bases not matched to a gene; V was cut back by 1 base and J by 4 bases. This CDR3 is CASSQANGGGYEQYF. CDR3 nucleotides: TGTGCCAGCAGCCAAGCCAACGGGGGGGGTTACGAGCAGTACTTC.

The CDR3 protein is CASSLGHGKGDEKLFF. CDR3 in DNA: TGCGCCAGCAGCTTGGGGCATGGGAAAGGTGATGAAAAACTGTTTTTT. This chain joins TRBV5-1 and TRBJ1-4; D gene unclear. The germline V gene encodes CDR1 SGHRS and CDR2 YFSETQ. V lost 0 bases, J lost 6 bases, and 15 bases lay in between. This CDR3 contains 16 residues.

This chain uses TRBV5-1 with TRBJ1-6; 12 positions agree with TRBD1. The CDR3 is 15 amino acids. V shed 4 bases and J 7 bases; nucleotides not matched to a gene: 3. CDR1 and CDR2 from the germline V gene are SGHRS and YFSETQ. The CDR3 is CASSPGTGGNSPLHF. The CDR3 DNA sequence: TGCGCCAGCAGCCCGGGGACAGGGGGCAATTCACCCCTCCACTTT. The full variable domain, its missing parts supplied by reference TRBV5-1 and TRBJ1-6, is KAGVTQTPRYLIKTRGQQVTLSCSPISGHRSVSWYQQTPGQGLQFLFEYFSETQRNKGNFPGRFSGRQFSNSRSEMNVSTLELGDSALYLCASSPGTGGNSPLHFGNGTRLTVT.

Comments on this clone: Distinct nucleotide sequences in the sample also encode this CDR3. The chain combines TRBV29-1 with TRBJ1-1; TRBD1 matches 9 bases. CDR1 and CDR2 from the germline V gene are SQVTM and ANQGSEA. There are 13 residues in the CDR3. Trimming cost V 4 bases and J 2 bases; bases outside gene matches: 2. The CDR3 protein is CSVGDRANTEAFF. The CDR3 DNA sequence: TGCAGCGTTGGGGACAGGGCTAACACTGAAGCTTTCTTT. The full variable domain, in which reference TRBV29-1 and TRBJ1-1 provide the parts outside the CDR3, is SAVISQKPSRDICQRGTSLTIQCQVDSQVTMMFWYRQQPGQSLTLIATANQGSEATYESGFVIDKFPISRPNLTFSTLTVSNMSPEDSSIYLCSVGDRANTEAFFGQGTRLTVV.

This sequence joins TRBV15 and TRBJ2-1; 10 nucleotides align to TRBD2. Germline V gives CDR1 LNHNV, CDR2 YYDKDF (reference sequence). J was trimmed by 4 bases and V by 0 bases; bases with no gene match: 9. CDR3 size: 18 residues. This chain's CDR3 is CATSRDSAGGLPYNEQFF. The DNA for the CDR3 is TGTGCCACCAGCAGAGATTCAGCGGGAGGGCTTCCTTACAATGAGCAGTTCTTC. Combining the CDR3 with reference TRBV15 and TRBJ2-1 gives the whole variable domain DAMVIQNPRYQVTQFGKPVTLSCSQTLNHNVMYWYQQKSSQAPKLLFHYYDKDFNNEADTPDNFQSRRPNTSFCFLDIRSPGLGDTAMYLCATSRDSAGGLPYNEQFFGPGTRLTVL.

A few counts support this clone. The gene calls are TRBV5-1 and TRBJ2-7, with D perhaps TRBD2 (5 bases). V was trimmed by 4 bases and J by 5 bases, leaving 19 bases between them. Germline CDR1 and CDR2: SGHRS and YFSETQ. The CDR3 spans 15 residues. CDR3 DNA: TGCGCCAGCAGCCCGGACGCCTCCGGGGTAGACGAGCAGTACTTC. As protein: CASSPDASGVDEQYF.

V usage is TRBV6-6 and J usage is TRBJ2-2, with 13 bases identical to TRBD2. Losses at the gene ends were 4 bases for V and 5 bases for J; bases not matched to a gene: 1. Germline V CDR1 and CDR2: MNHNY, SVGAGI (reference sequence). This CDR3 spans 15 amino acids. CDR3 nucleotides: TGTGCCAGCAGTTGGACTAGCGGGGGTACCGGGGAGCTGTTTTTT. Translated: CASSWTSGGTGELFF.

The chain couples TRBV6-6 to TRBJ1-4; no clear D gene. Germline V lookup: CDR1 MNHNY, CDR2 SVGAGI (reference sequence). The CDR3 totals 15 residues. The V and J ends lost 6 bases and 0 bases respectively, with 11 bases between them. CDR3 amino acids: CASRAQRATNEKLFF. The CDR3 coding sequence is TGTGCCAGCAGAGCCCAGCGGGCAACTAATGAAAAACTGTTTTTT.

This chain uses TRBV7-9 with TRBJ2-7; a weak D match, TRBD1 (5 bases). Germline loops: CDR1 SEHNR, CDR2 FQNEAQ (reference sequence). Trimming took 5 bases from V and 4 from J, leaving 15 bases between them. This CDR3 contains 14 residues. The CDR3 loop reads CASSRDAGLYEQYF. The DNA for the CDR3 is TGTGCCAGCAGCCGCGACGCAGGGTTGTACGAGCAGTACTTC.

The chain carries TRBV6-5 and TRBJ2-1; tentative D call: TRBD1 (7 bases). The length of the CDR3 is 15 residues. Trimming pared 7 bases from V and 3 bases from J, leaving 16 bases between. Germline V gene lookup returns CDR1 MNHEY and CDR2 SVGAGI. The DNA of the CDR3 is TGTGCCAGCAATCCAGGGGGGCACGGCTACAATGAGCAGTTCTTC. Its translation is CASNPGGHGYNEQFF.

The gene calls are TRBV5-6 and TRBJ2-3; D unclear. Between the trimmed V and J ends, which lost 0 bases and 8 bases, there was a span of 16 bases. The germline CDR1 and CDR2 sequences are SGHDT and YYEEEE. The CDR3 sequence is 15 residues long. The CDR3 reads CASSLVGPSSLTQYF. The CDR3 DNA sequence: TGTGCCAGCAGCTTGGTCGGACCCTCGAGTCTTACGCAGTATTTT.

This clone is a singleton in its sample. The chain carries TRBV11-2 and TRBJ2-3, with 7 bases aligning to TRBD2. Germline CDR1 SGHAT, CDR2 FQNNGV. Trimming took 3 bases from V and 9 from J; bases not matched to a gene: 9. The CDR3 consists of 14 residues. This chain's CDR3 is CASSFVAGVETQYF. CDR3 DNA: TGTGCCAGCAGCTTTGTGGCGGGAGTTGAGACGCAGTATTTT.

This chain's CDR3 is CASSSTSNTEAFF. The CDR3 DNA reads TGTGCCAGCAGTTCCACAAGTAACACTGAAGCTTTCTTT. This sequence joins TRBV11-3 and TRBJ1-1; no definite D call. The CDR3 has 13 residues. Germline V lookup: CDR1 SGHNT, CDR2 YENEEA. Trimming took 6 bases from V and 2 from J, leaving 10 bases between them. The full variable domain, in which reference TRBV11-3 and TRBJ1-1 provide the parts outside the CDR3, is EAGVVQSPRYKIIEKKQPVAFWCNPISGHNTLYWYLQNLGQGPELLIRYENEEAVDDSQLPKDRFSAERLKGVDSTLKIQPAELGDSAVYLCASSSTSNTEAFFGQGTRLTVV.

The chain is built from TRBV5-4 and TRBJ1-1, with D possibly matching TRBD1 (6 bases). Germline values: CDR1 SGHNT, CDR2 YYREEE (reference sequence). The V and J ends lost 4 bases and 0 bases respectively, with 16 bases between them. The CDR3 runs to 16 residues. DNA for the CDR3: TGTGCCAGCAGCCTGAGGGGGGCTGGTCTGAACACTGAAGCTTTCTTT. Amino acid sequence: CASSLRGAGLNTEAFF.

This clone was counted a single time. The CDR3 bases are TGCAGCGCAATTCCATTACAGGGGCGCACTGAAGCTTTCTTT. Amino acids: CSAIPLQGRTEAFF. The chain has TRBV29-1 and TRBJ1-1; 7 nucleotides line up with TRBD1. The J segment lost 4 bases and the V segment lost 7 bases, leaving 12 bases of the junction unmatched. The CDR3 extends over 14 amino acids. The germline V gene encodes CDR1 SQVTM and CDR2 ANQGSEA.

V is TRBV19 and J is TRBJ1-1; TRBD1 is a possible D gene (5 bases). The germline V and J ends were trimmed by 3 bases and 8 bases, with 16 bases remaining between them. There are 14 residues in the CDR3. CDR1 is LNHDA, CDR2 SQIVND, per germline (reference sequence). The CDR3 DNA reads TGTGCCAGTAGTATCCAGGGCCTATCCGGGGAAGCTTTCTTT. Its protein product is CASSIQGLSGEAFF.

This chain joins TRBV6-5 and TRBJ1-3; 7 positions match TRBD1. Losses at the gene ends were 0 bases for V and 2 bases for J; bases not matched to a gene: 1. The CDR3 contains 15 residues. Germline V gene lookup returns CDR1 MNHEY and CDR2 SVGAGI. This chain's CDR3 is CASSYSGTAGNTIYF. The CDR3 nucleotides are TGTGCCAGCAGTTACTCCGGGACAGCTGGAAACACCATATATTTT.

The gene calls are TRBV7-2 and TRBJ1-2; TRBD1 aligns across 7 bases. V gave up 0 bases and J gave up 4 bases; unmatched junction bases: 5. Germline V gene data show CDR1 as SGHTA and CDR2 as FQGNSA. CDR3 length equals 15 residues. For the CDR3, the DNA is TGTGCCAGCAGCTTAGCTACAGGGGCCGGCTATGGCTACACCTTC. As protein: CASSLATGAGYGYTF.

V and J are TRBV7-9 and TRBJ1-1; D is undetermined. With 5 bases removed from V and 1 base from J, the gap between germline ends came to 8 bases. This CDR3 contains 13 residues. CDR1 is SEHNR, CDR2 FQNEAQ, per germline (reference sequence). The CDR3 DNA sequence: TGTGCCAGCAGCGCCCAGCGGAACACTGAAGCTTTCTTT. Translating it yields CASSAQRNTEAFF.

This chain uses TRBV2 with TRBJ1-1; D uncertain. CDR1 and CDR2 from the germline V gene are SNHLY and FYNNEI. With 4 bases removed from V and 1 base from J, the gap between germline ends came to 10 bases. CDR3 length: 14 residues. The CDR3 sequence: CASSVGHSNTEAFF. The CDR3 DNA is TGTGCCAGCAGTGTAGGGCATTCGAACACTGAAGCTTTCTTT.

This rearrangement joins TRBV30 to TRBJ2-2; D is possibly TRBD2 (6 bases). Germline-derived CDR1 and CDR2 are GTSNPN and SVGIG (reference sequence). This CDR3 spans 13 amino acids. The germline V and J ends were trimmed by 5 bases and 4 bases, with 11 bases remaining between them. The CDR3 bases are TGTGCCTGGGGCAGGGAGGTCACCGGGGAGCTGTTTTTT. Its protein product is CAWGREVTGELFF. The variable domain in full, with the rest retrieved from reference TRBV30 and TRBJ2-2, is SQTIHQWPATLVQPVGSPLSLECTVEGTSNPNLYWYRQAAGRGLQLLFYSVGIGQISSEVPQNLSASRPQDRQFILSSKKLLLSDSGFYLCAWGREVTGELFFGEGSRLTVL.

The rearrangement joins TRBV7-2 to TRBJ2-7; D is unclear. Deletions cut 5 bases from V and 3 bases from J, with 14 bases between. The CDR3 has 14 amino acids. CDR1 SGHTA and CDR2 FQGNSA come from the germline V gene. Here the CDR3 reads CASSPTRADYEQYF. The CDR3 bases are TGTGCCAGCAGCCCTACTCGGGCCGACTACGAGCAGTACTTC.

The chain carries TRBV28 and TRBJ2-3; D remains unclear. V was pared by 6 bases and J by 1 base, with 8 bases between. CDR3 length: 13 residues. Germline CDR1 MDHEN, CDR2 SYDVKM. The CDR3 sequence is CASRLWGTDTQYF. In DNA form, the CDR3 reads TGTGCCAGCAGATTGTGGGGCACAGATACGCAGTATTTT. Using reference TRBV28 and TRBJ2-3 for the parts outside the CDR3, the full variable domain is DVKVTQSSRYLVKRTGEKVFLECVQDMDHENMFWYRQDPGLGLRLIYFSYDVKMKEKGDIPEGYSVSREKKERFSLILESASTNQTSMYLCASRLWGTDTQYFGPGTRLTVL.

The genes are TRBV5-8 and TRBJ2-3; TRBD1 matches 8 bases. Trimming removed 7 bases from V and 4 bases from J; junction bases left unmatched: 5. This CDR3 has 13 amino acids. Germline values: CDR1 SGHTS, CDR2 YDEGEE. The CDR3, as DNA: TGTGCCAGCGGCCTGACAGGGGCAGATACGCAGTATTTT. As protein: CASGLTGADTQYF.

This chain uses TRBV7-9 with TRBJ1-6, with D perhaps matching TRBD1 (5 bases). V lost 5 bases and J 5 bases, leaving 10 bases between the germline ends. This CDR3 region has 14 residues. Germline V gene lookup returns CDR1 SEHNR and CDR2 FQNEAQ (reference sequence). The CDR3 DNA reads as TGTGCCAGCAGCCCTGACAGAAATAATTCACCCCTCCACTTT. Translating it yields CASSPDRNNSPLHF.

The chain couples TRBV5-1 to TRBJ2-5; TRBD1 aligns across 10 bases. V dropped 3 bases and J dropped 5; count of bases not matched to a gene: 7. Looked up from germline, CDR1 is SGHRS and CDR2 is YFSETQ. CDR3 size: 15 residues. This CDR3 is CASSSGQGIWETQYF. For the CDR3, the DNA is TGCGCCAGCAGCTCGGGACAGGGGATATGGGAGACCCAGTACTTC. The whole variable domain, filled in from reference TRBV5-1 and TRBJ2-5, reads KAGVTQTPRYLIKTRGQQVTLSCSPISGHRSVSWYQQTPGQGLQFLFEYFSETQRNKGNFPGRFSGRQFSNSRSEMNVSTLELGDSALYLCASSSGQGIWETQYFGPGTRLLVL.

This chain connects TRBV2 to TRBJ1-1, with D hard to call. The CDR3 runs to 13 residues. Germline CDR1 reads SNHLY; CDR2 reads FYNNEI. V was cut by 4 bases and J by 1 base, with 7 bases left in between. The CDR3: CASSVWANTEAFF. CDR3 in DNA: TGTGCCAGCAGTGTGTGGGCGAACACTGAAGCTTTCTTT. Based on the CDR3 plus reference TRBV2 and TRBJ1-1, the full variable domain is EPEVTQTPSHQVTQMGQEVILRCVPISNHLYFYWYRQILGQKVEFLVSFYNNEISEKSEIFDDQFSVERPDGSNFTLKIRSTKLEDSAMYFCASSVWANTEAFFGQGTRLTVV.

This clone has more than one count but fewer than ten. J is TRBJ2-2 and V is TRBV5-4; TRBD1 aligns across 8 bases. The CDR3 contains 16 residues. Germline CDR1 SGHNT, CDR2 YYREEE (reference sequence). Trimming removed 0 bases from V and 0 bases from J; junction bases left unmatched: 1. Here the CDR3 DNA reads TGTGCCAGCAGCTTGGGGACAGGGACGAACACCGGGGAGCTGTTTTTT. This sequence encodes CASSLGTGTNTGELFF.

The V and J genes are TRBV29-1 and TRBJ1-2, with 10 bases matching TRBD1. The germline gives CDR1 SQVTM, CDR2 ANQGSEA. CDR3 length: 13 residues. Germline trimming cut 6 bases from V and 7 bases from J; bases unmatched to any gene: 8. The DNA of the CDR3 is TGCAGCGTCCGGACAGGGGGAACTGTTGGCTACACCTTC. Translation: CSVRTGGTVGYTF.